These 23 T cell receptor beta chains share one sample of origin, sequenced in a study of response to subunit inactivated influenza vaccine. One entry per CDR3 protein, called by TCRdb with MiXCR from the RT-PCR reads. This sample has 500,000 to 550,000 distinct CDR3 sequences, with less than 8% found just once. This material consisted of PBMCs from blood, taken roughly 24 months after vaccination. The receptors originated from a man between 50 and 75 years old who received an inactivated influenza vaccine.

This clonotype was found a few times. The genes are TRBV7-2 and TRBJ2-2; 10 bases align to TRBD1. Germline V gene sequence: CDR1 SGHTA, CDR2 FQGNSA. V lost 6 bases to trimming and J lost 7 bases; unmatched junction nucleotides: 5. The CDR3 is 14 residues long. The CDR3 is CASSRDRGNGELFF. In nucleotides, the CDR3 is TGTGCCAGCAGTCGGGACAGGGGAAACGGGGAGCTGTTTTTT.

This clonotype was counted only a few times. The gene calls are TRBV5-5 and TRBJ1-1; 7 bases align to TRBD1. CDR1 and CDR2 from the germline V gene are SGHKS and YYEKEE (reference sequence). The CDR3 totals 15 residues. The trim removed 4 bases at V and 1 base at J, leaving 7 bases unmatched. CDR3 protein: CASSLTGQTNTEAFF. In nucleotides, the CDR3 is TGTGCCAGCAGCCTCACGGGACAGACGAACACTGAAGCTTTCTTT.

The gene calls are TRBV20-1 and TRBJ2-3; 10 bases are shared with TRBD1. Germline CDR1 DFQATT, CDR2 SNEGSKA (reference sequence). V dropped 7 bases and J dropped 3; count of bases not matched to a gene: 1. The CDR3 runs 12 residues. The CDR3 nucleotides read TGCAGTGGGACAGGGGGGACAGATACGCAGTATTTT. It is translated as CSGTGGTDTQYF.

This chain uses TRBV20-1 with TRBJ2-1; 7 bases agree with TRBD2. Germline trimming cut 5 bases from V and 8 bases from J; bases unmatched to any gene: 24. This CDR3 spans 18 amino acids. CDR1 is DFQATT, CDR2 SNEGSKA, per germline (reference sequence). The DNA for the CDR3 is TGCAGTGCTCCGCTCCTGGCGGGAGATTCGTGGATTTATGATGAGCAGTTCTTC. This gives the protein CSAPLLAGDSWIYDEQFF.

In its sample, this clonotype was seen many times. The chain has TRBV9 and TRBJ2-1, with D hard to call. The V gene lost 3 bases and the J gene lost 8 bases, with 6 bases spanning the gap. The germline gives CDR1 SGDLS, CDR2 YYNGEE. The CDR3 contains 11 residues. The DNA for the CDR3 is TGTGCCAGCAGCGCTCAGGATGAGCAGTTCTTC. It translates to CASSAQDEQFF.

This clonotype showed up just a few times. The rearrangement joins TRBV29-1 to TRBJ2-7, with unresolved D. The CDR3 consists of 12 residues. Germline V CDR1 and CDR2: SQVTM, ANQGSEA. Trimming pared 3 bases from V and 4 bases from J, leaving 10 bases between. CDR3 loop: CSVEGRAYEQYF. The CDR3 nucleotides are TGCAGCGTTGAGGGAAGGGCATACGAGCAGTACTTC.

This clonotype was seen only a few times. This chain joins TRBV15 and TRBJ2-1; D not resolved. The V end was cut by 5 bases, the J end by 7 bases, with 9 bases between. CDR3 length equals 12 residues. Per germline, CDR1 LNHNV and CDR2 YYDKDF (reference sequence). The CDR3 DNA sequence: TGTGCCACCAGCCTCTCGTGGAATGAGCAGTTCTTC. Its translation is CATSLSWNEQFF.

The chain links TRBV4-2 to TRBJ2-5; 8 bases are shared with TRBD2. The CDR3 spans 15 residues. V was pared by 3 bases and J by 2 bases, with 5 bases of the junction left unmatched. Germline V gene sequence: CDR1 LGHNA, CDR2 YNFKEQ. CDR3 residues: CASSHPTGGQETQYF. In DNA, the CDR3 is TGTGCCAGCAGCCATCCGACGGGGGGGCAAGAGACCCAGTACTTC.

This clonotype was seen at least ten times. The rearrangement joins TRBV29-1 to TRBJ2-3; perhaps TRBD1 as D (6 bases). The V end lost 3 bases, the J end lost 6 bases, and 19 bases lay between the germline ends. The CDR3 sequence is 15 residues long. From germline, CDR1 is SQVTM and CDR2 ANQGSEA. In DNA, the CDR3 is TGCAGCGTTGAGATGTGGGGGCTACCCGGGGATACGCAGTATTTT. This codes for CSVEMWGLPGDTQYF.

In its sample, this clonotype was seen a few times. This chain connects TRBV7-2 to TRBJ2-3, with a tentative D call TRBD2 (6 bases). Per the germline V gene, CDR1 is SGHTA and CDR2 is FQGNSA. The CDR3 loop spans 15 amino acids. The V end was cut by 5 bases, the J end by 0 bases, with 12 bases between. The CDR3 coding sequence is TGTGCCAGCAGCCCGTTCGGGACTAGCACAGATACGCAGTATTTT. Protein product: CASSPFGTSTDTQYF.

This clonotype was observed a handful of times. CDR3 loop: CASSQDFPATYEQYF. CDR3 coding DNA: TGTGCCAGCAGCCAAGATTTTCCAGCTACCTACGAGCAGTACTTC. The chain recombines TRBV4-2 with TRBJ2-7; D remains unclear. The CDR3 sequence is 15 residues long. Deletions cut 0 bases from V and 2 bases from J, with 11 bases between. The germline CDR1 and CDR2 sequences are LGHNA and YNFKEQ.

The V gene is TRBV18, the J gene TRBJ1-4; D ambiguous. The CDR3 length is 14 residues. Germline values: CDR1 KGHSH, CDR2 LQKENI. V dropped 1 base and J dropped 1 base, with 4 bases sitting between them. The CDR3 protein is CASSPQETNEKLFF. The CDR3 coding sequence is TGTGCCAGCTCACCACAGGAAACTAATGAAAAACTGTTTTTT.

This clonotype turned up a few times. This chain connects TRBV5-1 to TRBJ2-5; 12 nucleotides align to TRBD2. The CDR3 covers 16 residues. The trim removed 4 bases at V and 1 base at J, leaving 5 bases unmatched. Germline V gene sequence: CDR1 SGHRS, CDR2 YFSETQ. CDR3 amino acids: CASSKLAGGSQETQYF. The DNA of the CDR3 is TGCGCCAGCAGCAAGCTAGCGGGAGGGTCCCAAGAGACCCAGTACTTC.

This clonotype was seen at least ten times. The genes are TRBV3-1 and TRBJ1-2; no clear D gene. CDR1 is LGHDT, CDR2 YNNKEL, per germline (reference sequence). Trimming took off 4 bases at V and 4 bases at J, with 10 bases between the two ends. CDR3 length: 13 amino acids. CDR3 DNA sequence: TGTGCCAGCAGCCCGGACGGCGGCTATGGCTACACCTTC. It is translated as CASSPDGGYGYTF.

This clonotype was seen repeatedly, ten times or more. The CDR3 spells CSARPFESGELFF. CDR3 nucleotide sequence: TGCAGTGCTAGACCTTTCGAGTCCGGGGAGCTGTTTTTT. The rearrangement uses TRBV20-1 and TRBJ2-2, with D hard to call. Germline CDR1 and CDR2: DFQATT and SNEGSKA (reference sequence). The CDR3 consists of 13 residues. Trimming took 2 bases from V and 6 from J, leaving 10 bases between them.

The V and J genes are TRBV9 and TRBJ2-3; unclear D gene. The CDR3 is 14 residues long. The V and J ends lost 3 bases and 2 bases respectively, with 10 bases between them. Germline V gene data show CDR1 as SGDLS and CDR2 as YYNGEE. CDR3 residues: CASSGTGSTDTQYF. The CDR3 nucleotides read TGTGCCAGCAGCGGTACGGGTTCCACAGATACGCAGTATTTT.

In this sample, this clonotype turned up many times. The CDR3 DNA follows: TGTGCCAGCAGTTTCGGGGGGCGCGTATGGACTGAAGCTTTCTTT. As protein: CASSFGGRVWTEAFF. The rearrangement joins TRBV12-3 or TRBV12-4 to TRBJ1-1; maybe TRBD1 (6 bases). Deletions cut 3 bases from V and 5 bases from J, with 16 bases between. The CDR3 loop spans 15 amino acids.

This clonotype occurred a few times. V is TRBV3-1 and J is TRBJ1-6; 8 positions match TRBD1. This CDR3 comprises 15 residues. The germline V gene encodes CDR1 LGHDT and CDR2 YNNKEL (reference sequence). Trimming took 5 bases from V and 7 from J; bases not matched to a gene: 7. CDR3: CASSDGQGGNSPLHF. CDR3 DNA sequence: TGTGCCAGCAGCGATGGACAGGGAGGAAATTCACCCCTCCACTTT.

This chain connects TRBV2 to TRBJ1-5; D remains ambiguous. Germline lookup yields CDR1 SNHLY and CDR2 FYNNEI. Trimming left V 0 bases short and J 3 bases short, with 6 bases between. This CDR3 contains 14 residues. The CDR3 sequence: CASSEAQANQPQHF. CDR3 coding DNA: TGTGCCAGCAGTGAAGCGCAAGCCAATCAGCCCCAGCATTTT.

This clonotype was seen repeatedly, ten times or more. J is TRBJ2-5 and V is TRBV20-1; TRBD2 is a possible D gene (6 bases). Germline lookup yields CDR1 DFQATT and CDR2 SNEGSKA (reference sequence). The V end lost 4 bases, the J end lost 2 bases, and 17 bases lay between the germline ends. This CDR3 spans 15 amino acids. CDR3 DNA sequence: TGCAGTGCTACCGATATCCGGGACTCACAAGAGACCCAGTACTTC. It encodes CSATDIRDSQETQYF.

Only a few counts were recorded for this clonotype. This chain links TRBV12-3 or TRBV12-4 with TRBJ1-1; TRBD1 is a possible D gene (6 bases). V dropped 0 bases and J dropped 10 bases, with 15 bases sitting between them. The CDR3 has 14 amino acids. The CDR3 sequence is CASSLAAGGGLAFF. DNA for the CDR3: TGTGCCAGCAGTTTAGCGGCGGGGGGCGGGTTAGCTTTCTTT.

This clonotype was counted a few times. CDR3 loop: CSADLTVGQATEKLFF. CDR3 nucleotide sequence: TGCAGTGCTGACCTTACTGTGGGACAGGCGACTGAAAAACTGTTTTTT. The chain has TRBV20-1 and TRBJ1-4; 8 bases match TRBD1. J lost 7 bases, V lost 5 bases, and 15 bases had no gene match. CDR3 length equals 16 residues. Germline V lookup: CDR1 DFQATT, CDR2 SNEGSKA (reference sequence).

This chain connects TRBV5-6 to TRBJ2-6; 7 bases fit TRBD1. The CDR3 covers 18 residues. Trimming cost V 2 bases and J 1 base; bases outside gene matches: 9. The germline CDR1 and CDR2 sequences are SGHDT and YYEEEE. The chain's CDR3 is CASSFSTGLRSGANVLTF. In DNA, the CDR3 is TGTGCCAGCAGCTTTTCGACAGGGCTCAGATCTGGGGCCAACGTCCTGACTTTC.